The clone carrying this TCR beta chain was seen at least ten times. The data originate from a study of blood T cell repertoires in COVID-19. Measured with immunoSEQ multiplex PCR; TCRdb has only the in-frame clones, and not every one. The table records over 100,000 clones, around 78% of them present only once. Germline V CDR1 and CDR2: LGHNA, YNFKEQ. The CDR3 is 16 residues long. Trimming cost V 0 bases and J 4 bases, with 15 bases left between them. The rearrangement uses TRBV4-2 and TRBJ1-2, with D unclear. The source is a woman aged 60-75 years with acute or convalescent COVID-19. The specimen was peripheral blood. The CDR3 nucleotides are TGTGCCAGCAGCCAAGATCCTATACAGCCTTTCTATGGCTACACCTTC. This gives the protein CASSQDPIQPFYGYTF.